This TCR beta chain comes out of a study of CXCR3-negative and CXCR3-positive naive CD8 T cells. Study results and caveats: TRB CDR3 properties were used to infer TCR strength, and surface CD5 was comparable between naive subsets. Researchers reported similar TRBV-TRBJ usage in naive CXCR3-negative and CXCR3-positive cells, though memory differed.

Preparation of TRB cDNA libraries relied on 5' RACE carrying UMI labels. TCRdb re-called the 5' RACE reads and catalogs CDR3 proteins one per entry, DNA excluded. The specimen's table records roughly 40,000 distinct CDR3 sequences. A remark on this clonotype: Its antigen is not known.

The CDR3 has 15 amino acids. Germline assignment: CDR1 SEHNR and CDR2 FQNEAQ (reference sequence). The sample was memory CD8+ T cells from blood. The chain carries TRBV7-9 and TRBJ1-5; as DNA is missing, the TRBD1 call by TCRdb cannot be tested. The origin of this receptor is a human donor in good health. Some clones in this sample may be carry-over from other donors' samples. CDR3 residues: CASSSEQGYNQPQHF. The full variable domain, in which reference TRBV7-9 and TRBJ1-5 provide the parts outside the CDR3, is DTGVSQNPRHKITKRGQNVTFRCDPISEHNRLYWYRQTLGQGPEFLTYFQNEAQLEKSRLLSDRFSAERPKGSFSTLEIQRTEQGDSAMYLCASSSEQGYNQPQHFGDGTRLSIL.